Following are 13 T cell receptor beta chains from one sample sequenced in a study of T cells in Graves' hyperthyroidism and ophthalmopathy. TCR beta CDR3 sequences were amplified from RNA transcripts. RT-PCR in the first round (using the HTBI primer set) targeted the TCR CDR3. Using its own MiXCR run on the multiplex PCR reads, TCRdb lists one record per CDR3 protein. The sample includes a few hundred thousand distinct CDR3 sequences, around 13% seen only once; the top ten take roughly 13%. Material for sequencing was blood. The receptor set was obtained from a woman in her 40s with Graves' hyperthyroidism.

This clonotype was counted between two and nine times. The chain employs TRBV7-9 and TRBJ2-3, with 10 bases matching TRBD2. The CDR3 extends over 18 amino acids. V gave up 4 bases and J gave up 0 bases; unmatched junction bases: 10. CDR1 is SEHNR and CDR2 is FQNEAQ in the germline V gene (reference sequence). CDR3 DNA: TGTGCCAGCAGCTCCCGAAGGACTAGCGGCCAGAGCACAGATACGCAGTATTTT. This gives the protein CASSSRRTSGQSTDTQYF.

This clonotype was observed many times. The V gene is TRBV28, the J gene TRBJ1-5, with a tentative D call TRBD1 (6 bases). Germline loops: CDR1 MDHEN, CDR2 SYDVKM. The V end lost 5 bases, the J end lost 3 bases, and 17 bases lay between the germline ends. The CDR3 contains 16 residues. The CDR3 is CASSPFRQVLNQPQHF. The CDR3 DNA follows: TGTGCCAGCAGTCCCTTTCGACAGGTTCTCAATCAGCCCCAGCATTTT.

The chain employs TRBV6-1 and TRBJ2-5, with D uncertain. CDR3 length: 10 residues. Trimming removed 7 bases at V and 13 bases at J, with 13 bases between. CDR1 and CDR2 from the germline V gene are MNHNS and SASEGT. The CDR3 region has the DNA TGTGCCAGCAACCCGGGTCCAAGGTACTTC. This encodes CASNPGPRYF.

This clonotype was counted at least ten times. The V and J genes are TRBV7-3 and TRBJ2-1, with D tentatively TRBD2 (6 bases). With 5 bases removed from V and 6 bases from J, the gap between germline ends came to 14 bases. The CDR3 covers 14 residues. Germline loops: CDR1 SGHTA, CDR2 FQGTGA. As DNA, the CDR3 is TGTGCCAGCAGCCCAGATCCGGGAGTCAATGAGCAGTTCTTC. Its protein product is CASSPDPGVNEQFF.

This clonotype occurred many times. The V gene is TRBV5-1, the J gene TRBJ2-7, with 7 nucleotides matching TRBD1. CDR1 SGHRS and CDR2 YFSETQ come from the germline V gene. V lost 2 bases, J lost 5 bases, and 10 bases stayed unmatched. This CDR3 contains 15 residues. As DNA, the CDR3 is TGCGCCAGCAGCTTTAGGGGGCGAATGGATGACGAGCAGTACTTC. Protein sequence: CASSFRGRMDDEQYF.

This clonotype has a count of ten or more. The V and J genes are TRBV7-2 and TRBJ1-1; 7 bases fit TRBD1. With 5 bases clipped from V and 6 bases from J, the junction kept 9 bases outside the gene matches. CDR3 length equals 14 residues. CDR1 and CDR2 (germline): SGHTA, FQGNSA. CDR3 in amino acids: CASSVRTGRAEAFF. CDR3 sequence (DNA): TGTGCCAGCAGCGTAAGGACAGGAAGGGCTGAAGCTTTCTTT.

This clonotype was seen repeatedly, ten times or more. This chain uses TRBV2 with TRBJ1-1, with 7 bases that match TRBD1. J gave up 1 base and V 6 bases, and 5 bases lay outside the gene matches. Germline lookup yields CDR1 SNHLY and CDR2 FYNNEI. The CDR3 sequence is 14 residues long. DNA for the CDR3: TGTGCCAGCAGAGCCGGGACAGAGAACACTGAAGCTTTCTTT. Its protein is CASRAGTENTEAFF.

In regard to this clonotype: Since a much larger clone is just one base distant, this may be a read error. This chain joins TRBV28 and TRBJ2-7, with D unresolved. V lost 6 bases to trimming and J lost 2 bases, with 14 bases between them. CDR3 size: 14 residues. CDR1 and CDR2 from the germline V gene are MDHEN and SYDVKM. In nucleotides, the CDR3 is TGTGCCAGCAGCTCCACGGCACCGACCTACGAGCAGTACTTC. This encodes CASSSTAPTYEQYF.

The chain combines TRBV27 with TRBJ1-5, with unresolved D. The DNA end is a closer match to TRBJ2-3, so the J assignment may be wrong. Germline loops: CDR1 MNHEY, CDR2 SMNVEV (reference sequence). This CDR3 spans 12 amino acids. The CDR3 loop reads CASSSLNQPQYF. The DNA of the CDR3 is TGTGCCAGCAGTTCCCTCAATCAGCCCCAGTATTTT.

In this sample, this clonotype turned up a few times. The chain couples TRBV7-2 to TRBJ1-2; 9 positions agree with TRBD1. Germline CDR1 and CDR2: SGHTA and FQGNSA. The CDR3 extends over 17 amino acids. After removal of 5 bases from V and 2 bases from J, the junction contained 12 bases not matched to a gene. CDR3 in DNA: TGTGCCAGCAGCCCACAAGTGGGGACAGGGACCAACTATGGCTACACCTTC. This gives the protein CASSPQVGTGTNYGYTF.

Comments on this clonotype: This sequence may be a read error, since a much larger clone differs from it by one base. The chain combines TRBV5-1 with TRBJ1-1; D is ambiguous. Trimming left V 0 bases short and J 1 base short, with 13 bases between. This CDR3 comprises 16 residues. Germline V lookup: CDR1 SGHRS, CDR2 YFSETQ. As DNA, the CDR3 is TGCGCCAGCAGCTTGGACATTCAAGTGAAGAACACTGAAGCTTTCTTT. This sequence encodes CASSLDIQVKNTEAFF.

This clonotype has more than one count but fewer than ten. The V gene is TRBV28, the J gene TRBJ2-3; D is undetermined. Per germline, CDR1 MDHEN and CDR2 SYDVKM. V gave up 3 bases and J gave up 4 bases, with 14 bases separating them. The CDR3 has 15 residues. The CDR3 region has the DNA TGTGCCAGCAGTTTTTACTCTGGGTCGTCAGATACGCAGTATTTT. This gives the protein CASSFYSGSSDTQYF.

This clonotype was detected many times. V and J are TRBV2 and TRBJ2-1; no clear D. Germline CDR1 and CDR2: SNHLY and FYNNEI. Between the trimmed V and J ends, which lost 0 bases and 1 base, there was a span of 19 bases. The CDR3 is 19 amino acids. In DNA form, the CDR3 reads TGTGCCAGCAGTGAAGCGCTTCCCCGGGTGGGTCGTTCCTACAATGAGCAGTTCTTC. Protein sequence: CASSEALPRVGRSYNEQFF.